This TCR beta chain was retrieved from a study of shared clonotypes between healthy human individuals. Repertoires were generated with immunoSEQ multiplex PCR, while TCRdb's copy carries only in-frame clones and drops some. The sample yields around 510,000 clones, around 77% seen once. This CDR3 is built from 14 residues. The germline gives CDR1 MGHRA, CDR2 YSYEKL. Trimming cost V 1 base and J 8 bases, with 12 bases left between them. The chain carries TRBV4-1 and TRBJ2-4; D is undetermined. The sequence was obtained from a woman between 40 and 55 years old in good health. Some clones in this sample may be carry-over from other donors' samples. Sequences were obtained from PBMCs. The chain's CDR3 is CASSQVLLPYIQYF. In DNA form, the CDR3 reads TGCGCCAGCAGCCAAGTTTTGTTACCCTACATTCAGTACTTC.